The 27 T cell receptor beta chains below were found in one sample sequenced in a study of T-cell memory formation after mild COVID-19. MiXCR, applied by TCRdb to the 5' RACE reads, yields one record per CDR3 protein. The sample consists of about 320,000 distinct CDR3 sequences, approximately 15% of them appearing once. Material: PBMCs or a T cell subset sorted from them (not recorded which). These TCRs come from a man aged 18 to 30 who had mild COVID-19 (a few samples of this study predate the infection). Cell type and time point are not known.

In this sample, this clonotype turned up a few times. This rearrangement joins TRBV7-2 to TRBJ1-1; tentative D call: TRBD1 (6 bases). The V and J ends lost 6 bases and 3 bases respectively, with 11 bases between them. The CDR3 length is 13 residues. Germline assignment: CDR1 SGHTA and CDR2 FQGNSA. The CDR3 is CASRGTGYTEAFF. As DNA, the CDR3 is TGTGCCAGCAGAGGAACAGGGTACACTGAAGCTTTCTTT.

The table lists this clonotype with a few counts. The chain carries TRBV7-6 and TRBJ2-1, with TRBD2 matching over 12 bases. The CDR3 is 14 residues long. Looked up from germline, CDR1 is SGHVS and CDR2 is FNYEAQ. J was trimmed by 8 bases and V by 6 bases; bases with no gene match: 5. CDR3 sequence (DNA): TGTGCCAGCAGTCGGACTAGCGGGGTTCATGAGCAGTTCTTC. Translated: CASSRTSGVHEQFF.

The rearrangement links TRBV4-2 to TRBJ1-4, with D hard to call. V shed 0 bases and J shed 12 bases, with 11 bases lying between them. Germline CDR1 is LGHNA and CDR2 is YNFKEQ. This CDR3 spans 13 amino acids. CDR3 sequence: CASSQEPWRELFF. Written as DNA, the CDR3 is TGTGCCAGCAGCCAAGAACCCTGGAGGGAACTGTTTTTT.

V usage is TRBV6-5 and J usage is TRBJ2-5, with 10 bases that match TRBD2. The CDR3 is 14 amino acids. The V gene's germline CDR1 is MNHEY and CDR2 SVGAGI. Germline trimming cut 6 bases from V and 5 bases from J; bases unmatched to any gene: 6. CDR3 in DNA: TGTGCCAGCAGAAGCGGGGGGGCCGGGGAGACCCAGTACTTC. Amino acid sequence: CASRSGGAGETQYF.

There are a few counts of this clonotype. V gene TRBV20-1 combines with J gene TRBJ2-5; TRBD2 matches at 15 bases. Trimming took 0 bases from V and 0 from J; bases not matched to a gene: 8. The CDR3 length is 19 residues. CDR1 is DFQATT, CDR2 SNEGSKA, per germline (reference sequence). The CDR3 coding sequence is TGCAGTGCTAGAGATCCCGGGACTAGCGGGGGGCCGTACCAAGAGACCCAGTACTTC. As protein: CSARDPGTSGGPYQETQYF.

The table lists this clonotype with a few counts. The chain couples TRBV6-5 to TRBJ1-3, with D unclear. The CDR3 consists of 14 residues. The V gene's germline CDR1 is MNHEY and CDR2 SVGAGI. The ends were cut back, 2 bases at V and 4 bases at J, with 9 bases in the middle. The CDR3 loop reads CASSYQALGNTIYF. The CDR3 coding sequence is TGTGCCAGCAGTTACCAGGCGCTGGGAAACACCATATATTTT.

The rearrangement joins TRBV12-3 or TRBV12-4 to TRBJ2-5; maybe TRBD1 (6 bases). This CDR3 has 14 residues. Trimming stripped 6 bases from V and 6 bases from J, with 17 bases between. The CDR3 DNA sequence: TGTGCCAGCAGCCAGGGGCTGGGCCTAAAGACCCAGTACTTC. Its translation is CASSQGLGLKTQYF.

V usage is TRBV7-2 and J usage is TRBJ1-1, with D uncertain. This CDR3 is 11 amino acids long. The V gene's germline CDR1 is SGHTA and CDR2 FQGNSA. V shed 6 bases and J shed 6 bases, with 8 bases lying between them. The CDR3 DNA is TGTGCCAGCAGACGAAGTTCTGAAGCTTTCTTT. This translates into CASRRSSEAFF.

The table lists this clonotype with a few counts. The rearrangement links TRBV7-8 to TRBJ2-1; D gene uncertain. This CDR3 is 15 amino acids long. V was cut by 5 bases and J by 6 bases, with 17 bases left in between. The germline CDR1 and CDR2 sequences are SGHVS and FQNEAQ. CDR3: CASSPGTTAGNEQFF. In DNA, the CDR3 is TGTGCCAGCAGCCCAGGCACAACGGCAGGCAATGAGCAGTTCTTC.

The rearrangement joins TRBV21-1 to TRBJ1-1. TRBV21-1 is termed a pseudogene. This CDR3 is built from 15 residues. CDR3 residues: CASSKDPTTDTEAFF. The CDR3 DNA reads as TGTGCCAGCAGCAAAGATCCGACGACGGACACTGAAGCTTTCTTT.

The chain uses TRBV25-1 and TRBJ2-7; 10 nucleotides align to TRBD1. CDR1 is MGHDK, CDR2 SYGVNS, per germline. CDR3 length equals 14 residues. V shed 3 bases, J shed 5 bases, and the junction held 4 bases outside the gene matches. The CDR3 spells CASSDRTGGNEQYF. The CDR3 bases are TGTGCCAGCAGTGACCGGACAGGGGGTAACGAGCAGTACTTC.

This clonotype has a handful of counts. The chain recombines TRBV20-1 with TRBJ2-5, with no clear D. The V gene's germline CDR1 is DFQATT and CDR2 SNEGSKA (reference sequence). Trimming pared 6 bases from V and 5 bases from J, leaving 16 bases between. The CDR3 totals 13 residues. The CDR3 DNA sequence: TGCAGTGCCAACTATCGGTTCGGTGAGACCCAGTACTTC. Its translation is CSANYRFGETQYF.

This clonotype came up a few times. V gene TRBV12-3 or TRBV12-4 combines with J gene TRBJ2-3; 7 bases align to TRBD2. Germline trimming cut 3 bases from V and 3 bases from J; bases unmatched to any gene: 9. CDR3 length: 16 residues. The DNA for the CDR3 is TGTGCCAGCAGTTTGGGTCAAGGACTAGAAACAGATACGCAGTATTTT. It translates to CASSLGQGLETDTQYF.

The chain couples TRBV7-3 to TRBJ1-2; the match to TRBD1 covers 9 bases. CDR3 length: 16 residues. Germline CDR1 SGHTA, CDR2 FQGTGA. V lost 4 bases, J lost 4 bases, and 10 bases stayed unmatched. CDR3 residues: CASSSGTGLESYGYTF. The CDR3 region has the DNA TGTGCCAGCAGCTCCGGGACAGGGTTAGAGAGCTATGGCTACACCTTC.

This clonotype was detected a few times. The chain is built from TRBV27 and TRBJ2-7; D ambiguous. Germline V CDR1 and CDR2: MNHEY, SMNVEV (reference sequence). Trimming cost V 4 bases and J 1 base, with 8 bases left between them. The CDR3 length is 13 residues. CDR3 DNA: TGTGCCAGCAGTTCAGGTTATTCCTACGAGCAGTACTTC. Translated: CASSSGYSYEQYF.

In regard to this clonotype: One end of the junction does not line up with germline, which may come from a read error. J is TRBJ1-5 and V is TRBV5-1; 7 bases match TRBD1. The germline V gene encodes CDR1 SGHRS and CDR2 YFSETQ. The CDR3 has 14 amino acids. CDR3 loop: CARSLGGRGQPQHF. As DNA, the CDR3 is TGCGCCAGAAGCTTGGGTGGCAGGGGGCAGCCCCAGCATTTT.

The table lists this clonotype with a few counts. DNA for the CDR3: TGTGCCATCCTCGAGCGGGGGGAAGGTGAGCAGTTCTTC. Encoded protein: CAILERGEGEQFF. The chain links TRBV10-3 to TRBJ2-1; 9 positions match TRBD2. The CDR3 covers 13 residues. The V gene end was trimmed by 8 bases and the J gene end by 9 bases; junction bases not matched to a gene: 8. Germline V CDR1 and CDR2: ENHRY, SYGVKD.

This clonotype was counted a few times. The chain is built from TRBV3-1 and TRBJ2-3; 10 positions match TRBD1. Germline V lookup: CDR1 LGHDT, CDR2 YNNKEL (reference sequence). Unmatched junction bases numbered 9, after V lost 4 bases and J lost 8 bases. This CDR3 is 15 amino acids long. The CDR3 sequence: CASSPHRDRGGTQYF. The CDR3 coding sequence is TGTGCCAGCAGCCCCCACAGGGACAGGGGCGGTACGCAGTATTTT.

The J gene is TRBJ2-2, the V gene TRBV4-1; maybe TRBD2 (6 bases). V shed 4 bases and J shed 13 bases, with 10 bases lying between them. Germline CDR1 MGHRA, CDR2 YSYEKL. The CDR3 runs to 11 residues. CDR3 sequence reads: CASSPGDGLFF. The CDR3, as DNA: TGCGCCAGCAGCCCGGGAGATGGGCTGTTTTTT.

The rearrangement joins TRBV10-2 to TRBJ2-2; D is undetermined. Trimming removed 3 bases at V and 7 bases at J, with 3 bases between. The CDR3 runs 11 residues. CDR1 and CDR2 from the germline V gene are WSHSY and SAAADI. In nucleotides, the CDR3 is TGCGCCAGCAGTGACGGCGGGGAGCTGTTTTTT. The encoded protein is CASSDGGELFF.

There are a few counts of this clonotype. The V gene is TRBV5-5, the J gene TRBJ2-2; TRBD1 is a possible D gene (5 bases). The V end lost 1 base, the J end lost 2 bases, and 9 bases lay between the germline ends. There are 15 residues in the CDR3. Germline values: CDR1 SGHKS, CDR2 YYEKEE (reference sequence). CDR3 sequence: CASSLNQGNTGELFF. The DNA of the CDR3 is TGTGCCAGCAGCTTGAACCAGGGCAACACCGGGGAGCTGTTTTTT. Together with reference TRBV5-5 and TRBJ2-2, the CDR3 gives the full variable domain: DAGVTQSPTHLIKTRGQQVTLRCSPISGHKSVSWYQQVLGQGPQFIFQYYEKEERGRGNFPDRFSARQFPNYSSELNVNALLLGDSALYLCASSLNQGNTGELFFGEGSRLTVL.

The chain carries TRBV12-3 or TRBV12-4 and TRBJ1-5; possibly TRBD1 for D (6 bases). CDR3 size: 14 residues. V lost 5 bases to trimming and J lost 0 bases, with 8 bases between them. The CDR3 here is CASSPGVSNQPQHF. The DNA of the CDR3 is TGTGCCAGCAGTCCAGGGGTTAGCAATCAGCCCCAGCATTTT.

The rearrangement uses TRBV6-2 or TRBV6-3 and TRBJ2-7; D may be TRBD1 (6 bases). Trimming pared 8 bases from V and 2 bases from J, leaving 10 bases between. Germline assignment: CDR1 MNHEY and CDR2 SVGEGT. This CDR3 is 12 amino acids long. Here the CDR3 reads CASGTLTYEQYF. Written as DNA, the CDR3 is TGTGCCAGCGGGACACTGACCTACGAGCAGTACTTC.

V and J are TRBV4-1 and TRBJ2-2; TRBD1 matches 10 bases. CDR1 is MGHRA, CDR2 YSYEKL, per germline. The CDR3 contains 14 residues. V lost 4 bases to trimming and J lost 7 bases; unmatched junction nucleotides: 3. CDR3 sequence: CASSLDRGVGELFF. CDR3 nucleotides: TGCGCCAGCAGCCTGGACAGGGGGGTCGGGGAGCTGTTTTTT.

The chain uses TRBV28 and TRBJ2-5; 14 nucleotides agree with TRBD2. The germline CDR1 and CDR2 sequences are MDHEN and SYDVKM. CDR3 length equals 16 residues. V shed 4 bases, J shed 4 bases, and the junction held 5 bases outside the gene matches. The CDR3 bases are TGTGCCAGCAGTTCGCCGACTAGCGGGGGGGCAGAGACCCAGTACTTC. It is translated as CASSSPTSGGAETQYF.

The chain couples TRBV12-3 or TRBV12-4 to TRBJ2-1; TRBD2 matches 11 bases. The CDR3 runs 16 residues. Trimming removed 3 bases from V and 5 bases from J; junction bases left unmatched: 6. DNA for the CDR3: TGTGCCAGCAGTTTCATAGCGGGGGGGCCCCACAATGAGCAGTTCTTC. Translating it yields CASSFIAGGPHNEQFF.

This clonotype was counted at least ten times. The rearrangement links TRBV5-1 to TRBJ2-3; no definite D call. Germline-derived CDR1 and CDR2 are SGHRS and YFSETQ. There are 13 residues in the CDR3. Trimming pared 1 base from V and 3 bases from J, leaving 6 bases between. In DNA form, the CDR3 reads TGCGCCAGCAGCTTGCCTACTACAGATACGCAGTATTTT. This translates into CASSLPTTDTQYF.